These 27 T cell receptor beta chains share one sample of origin, sequenced in a study of T cell repertoires in cytomegalovirus infection. TCRdb processed the reads anew with MiXCR; each CDR3 protein has one entry. The table includes under 350,000 distinct CDR3 sequences, less than 25% detected once. These receptors have no known antigen. Sequencing was performed on cultured PBMCs, taken from culture after CMV antigen stimulation. The receptors originated from a human donor in good health (CMV status not recorded). Some clones in this sample may be carry-over from other donors' samples.

This clonotype was found many times. V is TRBV7-9 and J is TRBJ2-3, with D possibly matching TRBD2 (5 bases). The CDR3 has 17 residues. The V gene lost 3 bases and the J gene lost 2 bases, with 18 bases spanning the gap. The germline CDR1 and CDR2 sequences are SEHNR and FQNEAQ (reference sequence). CDR3 residues: CASSLDWTTQNTDTQYF. Written as DNA, the CDR3 is TGTGCCAGCAGCTTGGACTGGACCACTCAAAACACAGATACGCAGTATTTT. The variable domain in full, with the rest retrieved from reference TRBV7-9 and TRBJ2-3, is DTGVSQNPRHKITKRGQNVTFRCDPISEHNRLYWYRQTLGQGPEFLTYFQNEAQLEKSRLLSDRFSAERPKGSFSTLEIQRTEQGDSAMYLCASSLDWTTQNTDTQYFGPGTRLTVL.

This clonotype was counted ten times or more. The rearrangement links TRBV7-8 to TRBJ2-3, with 8 bases lining up with TRBD2. V lost 1 base to trimming and J lost 5 bases; unmatched junction nucleotides: 14. This CDR3 contains 18 residues. Germline CDR1 reads SGHVS; CDR2 reads FQNEAQ. This chain's CDR3 is CASSLGGLAQRRGDTQYF. DNA for the CDR3: TGTGCCAGCAGCTTAGGAGGACTAGCCCAAAGGCGGGGAGATACGCAGTATTTT.

This clonotype appeared many times. J is TRBJ1-5 and V is TRBV6-2 or TRBV6-3, with a possible D match to TRBD1 (5 bases). This CDR3 is 11 amino acids long. Germline CDR1 and CDR2: MNHEY and SVGEGT. Deletions cut 4 bases from V and 9 bases from J, with 7 bases between. Here the CDR3 DNA reads TGTGCCAGCAGTTGGGGGGGGCCCCAGCATTTT. As protein: CASSWGGPQHF.

In its sample, this clonotype was seen a few times. The chain couples TRBV27 to TRBJ1-4, with a tentative D call TRBD1 (5 bases). Germline V gene data show CDR1 as MNHEY and CDR2 as SMNVEV (reference sequence). Between the trimmed V and J ends, which lost 3 bases and 7 bases, there was a span of 12 bases. This CDR3 has 14 amino acids. The CDR3 DNA reads as TGTGCCAGCAGTTTTGTGGGGGAGGGTGAAAAACTGTTTTTT. This codes for CASSFVGEGEKLFF.

This clonotype was seen ten or more times. J is TRBJ1-1 and V is TRBV7-8, with D unresolved. CDR3 size: 15 residues. Trimming cost V 0 bases and J 1 base, with 9 bases left between them. CDR1 SGHVS and CDR2 FQNEAQ come from the germline V gene. In DNA form, the CDR3 reads TGTGCCAGCAGCTTAGCGTGGCCCCCGAACACTGAAGCTTTCTTT. This codes for CASSLAWPPNTEAFF.

The rearrangement links TRBV12-3 or TRBV12-4 to TRBJ2-1; 13 bases fit TRBD2. CDR3 size: 15 residues. The V and J ends lost 5 bases and 8 bases, in that order; junction bases with no gene match: 6. The chain's CDR3 is CASSRRTSGSYEQFF. The CDR3 coding sequence is TGTGCCAGCAGTCGACGGACTAGCGGGAGCTATGAGCAGTTCTTC.

J is TRBJ1-2 and V is TRBV20-1, with 8 bases matching TRBD1. This CDR3 comprises 13 residues. V lost 3 bases, J lost 3 bases, and 3 bases stayed unmatched. Germline CDR1 and CDR2: DFQATT and SNEGSKA (reference sequence). CDR3: CSASYRGDYGYTF. The CDR3, as DNA: TGCAGTGCTAGTTACAGGGGGGACTATGGCTACACCTTC.

This clonotype was seen at least ten times. The chain uses TRBV12-5 and TRBJ2-2; no firm D call. V lost 0 bases and J 3 bases, leaving 11 bases between the germline ends. Per the germline V gene, CDR1 is LGHNT and CDR2 is FRNRAP. The CDR3 totals 16 residues. Here the CDR3 DNA reads TGTGCTAGTGGTTTGGTTGCCAGGCCCGACACCGGGGAGCTGTTTTTT. It encodes CASGLVARPDTGELFF. Supplemented by reference TRBV12-5 and TRBJ2-2, the full variable domain reads DARVTQTPRHKVTEMGQEVTMRCQPILGHNTVFWYRQTMMQGLELLAYFRNRAPLDDSGMPKDRFSAEMPDATLATLKIQPSEPRDSAVYFCASGLVARPDTGELFFGEGSRLTVL.

The gene calls are TRBV9 and TRBJ2-5, with D perhaps matching TRBD2 (5 bases). Germline V gene data show CDR1 as SGDLS and CDR2 as YYNGEE. There are 14 residues in the CDR3. Trimming took 0 bases from V and 5 from J, leaving 11 bases between them. The chain's CDR3 is CASSVGLKYETQYF. The DNA for the CDR3 is TGTGCCAGCAGCGTAGGACTAAAATACGAGACCCAGTACTTC.

The genes are TRBV2 and TRBJ1-1; 9 bases fit TRBD1. The CDR3 totals 13 residues. V lost 6 bases to trimming and J lost 7 bases; unmatched junction nucleotides: 6. Germline V gene data show CDR1 as SNHLY and CDR2 as FYNNEI. CDR3 loop: CASSRGQGDEAFF. In DNA form, the CDR3 reads TGTGCCAGCAGCAGGGGACAGGGTGATGAAGCTTTCTTT.

This clonotype was seen repeatedly, ten times or more. The rearrangement uses TRBV5-5 and TRBJ1-2; possibly TRBD1 for D (5 bases). The CDR3 runs 15 residues. CDR1 SGHKS and CDR2 YYEKEE come from the germline V gene (reference sequence). V was shortened by 1 base and J by 6 bases, with 16 bases between the two germline ends. The CDR3 coding sequence is TGTGCCAGCAGCTTGATCGGCAGGGCGGCGAATGGCTACACCTTC. Its translation is CASSLIGRAANGYTF.

This clonotype has just a few counts. The rearrangement joins TRBV7-2 to TRBJ2-2; D is unresolved. The V and J ends lost 1 base and 8 bases respectively, with 11 bases between them. The CDR3 has 14 amino acids. The germline V gene encodes CDR1 SGHTA and CDR2 FQGNSA. The CDR3 DNA is TGTGCCAGCAGCTTAGGTCCTCCAGGAGGGGAGCTGTTTTTT. Encoded protein: CASSLGPPGGELFF.

This clonotype showed up just a few times. The chain uses TRBV5-1 and TRBJ2-5, with D unresolved. Germline V CDR1 and CDR2: SGHRS, YFSETQ. Trimming removed 5 bases from V and 4 bases from J, with 18 bases in between. The CDR3 loop spans 15 amino acids. The CDR3 DNA reads TGCGCCAGCAGACCCGGTCCAGCCAAAGGAGAGACCCAGTACTTC. It yields the protein CASRPGPAKGETQYF.

This clonotype was counted many times. The rearrangement links TRBV19 to TRBJ2-4, with D unclear. CDR3 length: 13 amino acids. The V end was cut by 3 bases, the J end by 4 bases, with 7 bases between. Germline V gene sequence: CDR1 LNHDA, CDR2 SQIVND (reference sequence). The DNA of the CDR3 is TGTGCCAGTAGTATGGGCAGTAAAAACATTCAGTACTTC. Protein: CASSMGSKNIQYF. Full variable domain (rest looked up from reference TRBV19 and TRBJ2-4): DGGITQSPKYLFRKEGQNVTLSCEQNLNHDAMYWYRQDPGQGLRLIYYSQIVNDFQKGDIAEGYSVSREKKESFPLTVTSAQKNPTAFYLCASSMGSKNIQYFGAGTRLSVL.

Turning to this clonotype: At one of its ends the junction is not consistent with the germline gene, which may arise from a read error. The DNA for the CDR3 is TGTGCCAGCACCGTAGCCCAGGGACTCGAGCGGTACTTC. Translating it yields CASTVAQGLERYF. The V and J genes are TRBV6-2 or TRBV6-3 and TRBJ2-7, with D perhaps matching TRBD2 (6 bases). This CDR3 contains 13 residues. Per the germline V gene, CDR1 is MNHEY and CDR2 is SVGEGT.

In DNA, the CDR3 is TGTGCCAGCAGCTTGGACAGGCCGCATGGCAATCAGCCCCAGCATTTT. Its translation is CASSLDRPHGNQPQHF. The chain employs TRBV7-6 and TRBJ1-5; 7 bases match TRBD1. With 3 bases clipped from V and 2 bases from J, the junction kept 7 bases outside the gene matches. This CDR3 region has 16 residues. The V gene's germline CDR1 is SGHVS and CDR2 FNYEAQ.

The chain recombines TRBV5-1 with TRBJ2-3; a weak D match, TRBD2 (5 bases). The V gene's germline CDR1 is SGHRS and CDR2 YFSETQ. The CDR3 runs to 14 residues. The V gene lost 6 bases and the J gene lost 0 bases, with 11 bases spanning the gap. This CDR3 is CASKGSQSTDTQYF. The CDR3 DNA follows: TGCGCCAGCAAAGGGAGTCAGAGCACAGATACGCAGTATTTT.

The chain joins TRBV6-1 to TRBJ2-7; the match to TRBD1 covers 7 bases. Trimming at V came to 6 bases and at J to 0 bases, leaving 14 bases not matched to a gene. CDR1 and CDR2 from the germline V gene are MNHNS and SASEGT. CDR3 length equals 17 residues. DNA of the CDR3: TGTGCCAGCAGGGAGACAGGGAGAGGTTTGCGCTCCTACGAGCAGTACTTC. Residues: CASRETGRGLRSYEQYF.

The chain joins TRBV15 to TRBJ1-1; 8 bases fit TRBD1. Germline V gene lookup returns CDR1 LNHNV and CDR2 YYDKDF (reference sequence). V shed 5 bases and J 3 bases; nucleotides not matched to a gene: 8. The length of the CDR3 is 15 residues. The CDR3 sequence is CATSRARGLYTEAFF. The CDR3 DNA reads as TGTGCCACCAGCCGTGCCAGGGGGCTCTACACTGAAGCTTTCTTT.

This clonotype came up many times. V and J are TRBV28 and TRBJ1-4, with D maybe TRBD1 (6 bases). V shed 6 bases and J shed 10 bases, with 15 bases lying between them. The CDR3 is 13 amino acids. Germline assignment: CDR1 MDHEN and CDR2 SYDVKM. The CDR3 protein is CASSGGGFGKLFF. The DNA for the CDR3 is TGTGCCAGCAGCGGAGGGGGGTTCGGAAAACTGTTTTTT.

This clonotype was seen a few times. The chain uses TRBV28 and TRBJ2-1; 13 bases line up with TRBD2. The length of the CDR3 is 19 residues. Germline V gene data show CDR1 as MDHEN and CDR2 as SYDVKM. J lost 0 bases, V lost 3 bases, and 8 bases had no gene match. The CDR3 nucleotides read TGTGCCAGCAGTTTTCCGACTAGCGGGAGGATCCTCTCCTACAATGAGCAGTTCTTC. Residues: CASSFPTSGRILSYNEQFF.

This clonotype showed up many times. The rearrangement links TRBV7-2 to TRBJ2-4; D is perhaps TRBD2 (5 bases). The CDR3 is 14 amino acids. Germline V gene sequence: CDR1 SGHTA, CDR2 FQGNSA. Trimming cost V 5 bases and J 5 bases, with 13 bases left between them. The CDR3 DNA reads as TGTGCCAGCAGCACCGACCCCGGGGAAAACATTCAGTACTTC. It encodes CASSTDPGENIQYF.

This chain joins TRBV6-5 and TRBJ1-5; D call uncertain. From germline, CDR1 is MNHEY and CDR2 SVGAGI. The CDR3 runs 13 residues. Trimming took off 1 base at V and 4 bases at J, with 5 bases between the two ends. The CDR3 DNA is TGTGCCAGCAGTTACTTGGGAAATCAGCCCCAGCATTTT. Translated, it gives CASSYLGNQPQHF.

This clonotype appeared a single time. This chain connects TRBV13 to TRBJ2-5, with no clear D. The CDR3 sequence is 13 residues long. Germline loops: CDR1 PRHDT, CDR2 FYEKMQ (reference sequence). Trimming removed 0 bases at V and 9 bases at J, with 11 bases between. CDR3 in DNA: TGTGCCAGCAGCTTAGGCCGCTCTAAGCCCCAGTACTTC. Translation gives CASSLGRSKPQYF.

This clonotype was observed a few times. This chain links TRBV19 with TRBJ1-2; D ambiguous. Trimming pared 4 bases from V and 2 bases from J, leaving 8 bases between. Per the germline V gene, CDR1 is LNHDA and CDR2 is SQIVND (reference sequence). This CDR3 region has 13 residues. The CDR3 bases are TGTGCCAGTAGTACCACACAGAACTATGGCTACACCTTC. It encodes CASSTTQNYGYTF.

This rearrangement joins TRBV25-1 to TRBJ2-5; 10 nucleotides match TRBD1. J gave up 5 bases and V 4 bases, and 7 bases lay outside the gene matches. Looked up from germline, CDR1 is MGHDK and CDR2 is SYGVNS. This CDR3 spans 15 amino acids. The CDR3 DNA reads as TGTGCCAGCAGTGGGGGGACAGGGGCGTTGGAGACCCAGTACTTC. Protein sequence: CASSGGTGALETQYF.

The chain has TRBV27 and TRBJ2-1; no definite D call. Looked up from germline, CDR1 is MNHEY and CDR2 is SMNVEV (reference sequence). This CDR3 comprises 12 residues. V lost 6 bases to trimming and J lost 10 bases, with 13 bases between them. Here the CDR3 reads CASSLASREQFF. The CDR3 DNA follows: TGTGCCAGCAGCCTTGCTTCGCGCGAGCAGTTCTTC.